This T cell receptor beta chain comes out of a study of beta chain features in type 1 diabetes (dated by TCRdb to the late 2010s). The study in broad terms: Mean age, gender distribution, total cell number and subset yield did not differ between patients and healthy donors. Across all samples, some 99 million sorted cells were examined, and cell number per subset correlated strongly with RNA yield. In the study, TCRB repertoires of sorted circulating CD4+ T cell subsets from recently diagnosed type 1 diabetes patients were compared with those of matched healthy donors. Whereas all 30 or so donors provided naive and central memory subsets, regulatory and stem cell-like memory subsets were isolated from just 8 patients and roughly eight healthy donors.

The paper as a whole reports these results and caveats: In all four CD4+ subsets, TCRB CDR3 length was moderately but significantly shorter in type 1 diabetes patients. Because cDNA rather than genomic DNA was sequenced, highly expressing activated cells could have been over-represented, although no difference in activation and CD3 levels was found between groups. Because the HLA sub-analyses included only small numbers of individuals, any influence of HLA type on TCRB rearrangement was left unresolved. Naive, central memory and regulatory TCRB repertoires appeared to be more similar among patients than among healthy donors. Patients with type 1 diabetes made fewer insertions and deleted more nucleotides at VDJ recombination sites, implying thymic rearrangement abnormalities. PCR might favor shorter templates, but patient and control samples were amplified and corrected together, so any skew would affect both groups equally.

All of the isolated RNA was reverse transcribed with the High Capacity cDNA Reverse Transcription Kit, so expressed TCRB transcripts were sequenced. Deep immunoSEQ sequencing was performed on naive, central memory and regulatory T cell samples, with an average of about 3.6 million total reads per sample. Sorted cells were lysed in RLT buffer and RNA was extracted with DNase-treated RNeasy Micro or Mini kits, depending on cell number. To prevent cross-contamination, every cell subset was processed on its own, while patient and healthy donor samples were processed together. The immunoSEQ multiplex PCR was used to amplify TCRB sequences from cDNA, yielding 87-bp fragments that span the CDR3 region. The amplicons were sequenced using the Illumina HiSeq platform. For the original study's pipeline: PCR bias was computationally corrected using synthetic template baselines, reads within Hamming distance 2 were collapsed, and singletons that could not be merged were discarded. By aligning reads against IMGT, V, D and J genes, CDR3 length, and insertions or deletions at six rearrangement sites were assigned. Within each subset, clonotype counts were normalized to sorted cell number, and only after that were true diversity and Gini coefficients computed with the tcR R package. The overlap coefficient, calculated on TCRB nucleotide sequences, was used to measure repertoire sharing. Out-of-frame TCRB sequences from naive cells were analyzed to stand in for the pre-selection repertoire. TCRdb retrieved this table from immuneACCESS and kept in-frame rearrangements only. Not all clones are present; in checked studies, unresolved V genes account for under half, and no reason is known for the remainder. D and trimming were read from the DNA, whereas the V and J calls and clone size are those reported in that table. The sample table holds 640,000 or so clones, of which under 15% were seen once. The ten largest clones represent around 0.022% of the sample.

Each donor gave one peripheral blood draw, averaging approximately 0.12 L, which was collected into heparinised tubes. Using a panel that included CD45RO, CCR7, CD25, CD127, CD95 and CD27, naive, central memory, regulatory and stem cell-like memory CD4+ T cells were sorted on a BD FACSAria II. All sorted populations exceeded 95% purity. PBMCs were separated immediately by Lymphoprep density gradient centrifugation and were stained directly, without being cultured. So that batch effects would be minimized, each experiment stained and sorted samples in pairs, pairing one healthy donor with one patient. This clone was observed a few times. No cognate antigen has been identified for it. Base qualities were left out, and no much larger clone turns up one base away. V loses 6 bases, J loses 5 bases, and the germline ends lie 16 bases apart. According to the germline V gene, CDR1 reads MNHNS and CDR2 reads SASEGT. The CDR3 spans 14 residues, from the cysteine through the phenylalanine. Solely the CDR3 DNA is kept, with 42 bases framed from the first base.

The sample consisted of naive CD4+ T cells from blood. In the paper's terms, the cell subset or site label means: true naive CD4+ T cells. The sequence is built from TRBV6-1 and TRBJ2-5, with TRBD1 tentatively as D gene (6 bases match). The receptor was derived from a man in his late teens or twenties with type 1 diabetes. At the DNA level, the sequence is TGTGCCAGCAGCCCGTCGGGCCAGGGGGAGACCCAGTACTTC. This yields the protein CASSPSGQGETQYF.